This T cell receptor beta chain comes out of a study of cytomegalovirus exposure and HLA in healthy donors. Study background: The Caucasian-associated ancestry cluster held over 80% of some 420 genotyped donors. Findings of the study overall: Follow-up analysis later connected one missense variant in DCLRE1C with trimming of TCR beta V- and J-genes. Specificity of a few CMV-associated chains for CMV antigens was verified in vitro.

Notes on this clone: Its antigen is not identified.

The CDR3 contains 17 residues. V gave up 4 bases and J gave up 6 bases; unmatched junction bases: 10. The germline V gene has CDR1 SGHDT and CDR2 YYEEEE. PCR involved 60 Vbeta and 13 Jbeta primers. Here immunoSEQ multiplex PCR was the method, and the copy in TCRdb shows in-frame clones only, minus some. In total, the table holds tens of thousands of clones. V usage is TRBV5-6 and J usage is TRBJ2-2; TRBD1 matches at 12 bases. Material: PBMCs. The clonotype comes from a young man in good health and CMV-seropositive. This CDR3 is CASSPLGTGGVSGELFF. DNA for the CDR3: TGTGCCAGCAGCCCCCTTGGGACAGGGGGCGTTTCCGGGGAGCTGTTTTTT.